This T cell receptor beta chain emerged from a study of somatic mutations in cytotoxic T cells in rheumatoid arthritis. Looking at the study overall: Blood samples of about 30 ml were drawn from patients (in EDTA) right after diagnosis and before any treatment.

The protocol was immunoSEQ multiplex PCR, while the TCRdb copy is restricted to in-frame clones and leaves out a portion. The sample contains just over 20,000 clones, around four fifths of which appear only once. The ends lost 0 bases at V and 7 bases at J; junction bases unmatched: 4. Looked up from germline, CDR1 is SGDLS and CDR2 is YYNGEE. This CDR3 is 14 amino acids long. Comments on this clone: Its antigen is not known.

The study's findings and limits: No antigen targets were known for the expanded CD8+ clones.

The origin of this receptor is an adult with rheumatoid arthritis. Sequencing input: CD8+ T cells sorted from blood. The chain links TRBV9 to TRBJ2-1; 7 bases agree with TRBD2. The CDR3 loop reads CASSVVGGPNEQFF. The CDR3, as DNA: TGTGCCAGCAGCGTAGTGGGAGGGCCAAATGAGCAGTTCTTC. Looking up the rest from reference TRBV9 and TRBJ2-1 gives the full variable domain: DSGVTQTPKHLITATGQRVTLRCSPRSGDLSVYWYQQSLDQGLQFLIQYYNGEERAKGNILERFSAQQFPDLHSELNLSSLELGDSALYFCASSVVGGPNEQFFGPGTRLTVL.